This TCR beta chain was recovered during a study of radiotherapy plus CTLA-4 blockade in lung cancer. Clones were read by immunoSEQ multiplex PCR, and TCRdb kept only the in-frame ones, dropping some. This sample has 90,000 to 95,000 clones; around 82% occur once, and the top ten carry 0.65% to 0.9%. CDR3 length: 15 residues. Looked up from germline, CDR1 is SGDLS and CDR2 is YYNGEE. Trimming pared 3 bases from V and 1 base from J, leaving 11 bases between. The V gene is TRBV9, the J gene TRBJ2-1; perhaps TRBD2 as D (6 bases). This material consisted of peripheral blood, taken from a patient treated with radiotherapy plus ipilimumab. The sequence was obtained from a human donor with non-small cell lung cancer who had stable disease on radiotherapy plus ipilimumab. The CDR3: CASSAGTSSYNEQFF. DNA for the CDR3: TGTGCCAGCAGCGCCGGGACTTCTTCCTACAATGAGCAGTTCTTC. Complete variable domain (other parts from reference TRBV9 and TRBJ2-1): DSGVTQTPKHLITATGQRVTLRCSPRSGDLSVYWYQQSLDQGLQFLIQYYNGEERAKGNILERFSAQQFPDLHSELNLSSLELGDSALYFCASSAGTSSYNEQFFGPGTRLTVL.